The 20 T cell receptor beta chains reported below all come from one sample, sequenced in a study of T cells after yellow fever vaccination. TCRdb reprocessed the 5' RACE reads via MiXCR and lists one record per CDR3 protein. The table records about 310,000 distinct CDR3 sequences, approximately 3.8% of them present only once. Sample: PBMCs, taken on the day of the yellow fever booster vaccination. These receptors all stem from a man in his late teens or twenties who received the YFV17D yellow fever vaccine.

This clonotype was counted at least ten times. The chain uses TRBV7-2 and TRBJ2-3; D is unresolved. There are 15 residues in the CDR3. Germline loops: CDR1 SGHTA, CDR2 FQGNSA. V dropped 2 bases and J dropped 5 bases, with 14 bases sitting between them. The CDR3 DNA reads TGTGCCAGCAGCTTATGGGATAAGTTGGGAGATACGCAGTATTTT. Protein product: CASSLWDKLGDTQYF.

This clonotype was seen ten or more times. The CDR3 nucleotides read TGCAGCGTTTTTGGAGCCGGTCGGGGAGACGACGAGCAGTACTTC. Protein sequence: CSVFGAGRGDDEQYF. The chain combines TRBV29-1 with TRBJ2-7; a possible D gene is TRBD2 (5 bases). The CDR3 length is 15 residues. Germline V gene lookup returns CDR1 SQVTM and CDR2 ANQGSEA. V was pared by 5 bases and J by 5 bases, with 22 bases between.

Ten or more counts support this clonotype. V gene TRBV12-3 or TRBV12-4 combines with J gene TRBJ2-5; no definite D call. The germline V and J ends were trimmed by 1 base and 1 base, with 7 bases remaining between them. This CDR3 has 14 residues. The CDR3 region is CASSLVGSQETQYF. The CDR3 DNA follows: TGTGCCAGCAGTTTAGTGGGCAGCCAAGAGACCCAGTACTTC.

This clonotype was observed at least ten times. The CDR3 loop reads CASSQDAPPRGLQYF. In DNA form, the CDR3 reads TGTGCCAGCAGCCAAGATGCCCCCCCCAGGGGGCTTCAGTACTTC. The V gene is TRBV3-1, the J gene TRBJ2-4, with 8 bases that match TRBD1. Looked up from germline, CDR1 is LGHDT and CDR2 is YNNKEL (reference sequence). Trimming took 0 bases from V and 11 from J; bases not matched to a gene: 9. The CDR3 runs to 15 residues.

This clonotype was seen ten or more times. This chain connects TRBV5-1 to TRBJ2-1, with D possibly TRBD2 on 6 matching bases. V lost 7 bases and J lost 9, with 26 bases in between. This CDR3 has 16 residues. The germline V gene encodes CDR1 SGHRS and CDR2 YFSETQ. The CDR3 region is CASHGRADSGRIEQFF. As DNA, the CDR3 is TGCGCCAGCCACGGGAGAGCGGACTCGGGAAGGATTGAGCAGTTCTTC.

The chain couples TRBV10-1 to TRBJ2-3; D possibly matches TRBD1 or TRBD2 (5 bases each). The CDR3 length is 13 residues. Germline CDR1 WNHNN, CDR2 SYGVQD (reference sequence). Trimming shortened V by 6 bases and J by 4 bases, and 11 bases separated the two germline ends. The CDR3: CASSSGTSDTQYF. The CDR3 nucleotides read TGCGCCAGCAGCTCCGGGACGTCAGATACGCAGTATTTT.

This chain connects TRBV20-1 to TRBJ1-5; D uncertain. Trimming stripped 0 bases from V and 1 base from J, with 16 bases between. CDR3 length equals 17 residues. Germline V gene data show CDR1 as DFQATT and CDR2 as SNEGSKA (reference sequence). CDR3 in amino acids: CSARDLADPSSNQPQHF. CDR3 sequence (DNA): TGCAGTGCTAGAGACCTGGCAGACCCGTCAAGCAATCAGCCCCAGCATTTT.

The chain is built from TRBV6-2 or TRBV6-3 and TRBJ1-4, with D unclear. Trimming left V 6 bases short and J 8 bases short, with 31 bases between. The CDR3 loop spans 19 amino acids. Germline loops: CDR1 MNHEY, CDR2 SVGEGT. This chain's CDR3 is CASSDTSLQFAAGREKLFF. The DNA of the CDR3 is TGTGCCAGCAGCGACACTAGCCTCCAGTTTGCGGCAGGACGAGAAAAACTGTTTTTT.

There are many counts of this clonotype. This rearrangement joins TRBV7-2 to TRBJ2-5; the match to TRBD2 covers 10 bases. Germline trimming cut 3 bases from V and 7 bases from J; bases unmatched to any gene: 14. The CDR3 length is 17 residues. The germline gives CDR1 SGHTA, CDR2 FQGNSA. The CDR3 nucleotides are TGTGCCAGCAGCTTTGCCCTTCTAGCGGGGGCCCGACGGACCCAGTACTTC. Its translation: CASSFALLAGARRTQYF.

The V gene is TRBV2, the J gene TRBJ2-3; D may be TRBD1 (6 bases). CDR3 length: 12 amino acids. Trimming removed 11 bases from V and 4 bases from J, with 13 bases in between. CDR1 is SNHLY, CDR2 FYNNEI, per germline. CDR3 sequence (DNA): TGTGCCGGCACAGGGACCGCAGATACGCAGTATTTT. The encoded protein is CAGTGTADTQYF.

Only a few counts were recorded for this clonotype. CDR3 in DNA: TGTGCCAGCAGCCCCCGACTAGCTTCAAATGAGCAGTTCTTC. Amino acid sequence: CASSPRLASNEQFF. The genes are TRBV7-3 and TRBJ2-1; 7 nucleotides match TRBD2. CDR1 SGHTA and CDR2 FQGTGA come from the germline V gene. V lost 5 bases to trimming and J lost 7 bases; unmatched junction nucleotides: 8. The CDR3 is 14 residues long.

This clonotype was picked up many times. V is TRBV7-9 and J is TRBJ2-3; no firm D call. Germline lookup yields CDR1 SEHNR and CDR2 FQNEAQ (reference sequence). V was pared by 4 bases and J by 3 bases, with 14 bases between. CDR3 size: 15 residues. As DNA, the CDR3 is TGTGCCAGCAGCTCGAACCTACTATTAACAGATACGCAGTATTTT. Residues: CASSSNLLLTDTQYF.

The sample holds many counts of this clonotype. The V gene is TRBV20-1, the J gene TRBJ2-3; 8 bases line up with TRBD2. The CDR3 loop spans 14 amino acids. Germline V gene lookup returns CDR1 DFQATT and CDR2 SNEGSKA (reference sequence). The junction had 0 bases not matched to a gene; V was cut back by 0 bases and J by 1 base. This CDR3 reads CSARDGGGTDTQYF. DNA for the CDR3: TGCAGTGCTAGAGACGGGGGGGGCACAGATACGCAGTATTTT.

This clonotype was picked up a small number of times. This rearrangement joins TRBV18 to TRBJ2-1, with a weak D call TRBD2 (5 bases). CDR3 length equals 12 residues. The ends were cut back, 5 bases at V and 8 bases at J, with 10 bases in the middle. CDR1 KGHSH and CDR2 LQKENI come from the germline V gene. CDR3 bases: TGTGCCAGCTCAAGAGAGGGAGATGAGCAGTTCTTC. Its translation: CASSREGDEQFF.

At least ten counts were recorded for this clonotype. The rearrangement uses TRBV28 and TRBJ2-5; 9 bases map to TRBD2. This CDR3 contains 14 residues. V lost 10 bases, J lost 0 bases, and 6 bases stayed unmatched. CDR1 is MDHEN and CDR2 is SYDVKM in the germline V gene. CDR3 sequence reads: CATGLAAHQETQYF. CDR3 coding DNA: TGTGCCACGGGACTAGCAGCACACCAAGAGACCCAGTACTTC.

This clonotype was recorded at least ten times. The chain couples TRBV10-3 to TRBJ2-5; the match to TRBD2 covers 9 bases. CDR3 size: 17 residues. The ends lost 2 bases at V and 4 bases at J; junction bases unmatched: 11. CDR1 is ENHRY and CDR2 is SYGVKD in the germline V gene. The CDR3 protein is CAISEEVAGAHRETQYF. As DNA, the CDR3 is TGTGCCATCAGTGAGGAGGTAGCGGGGGCCCATCGAGAGACCCAGTACTTC.

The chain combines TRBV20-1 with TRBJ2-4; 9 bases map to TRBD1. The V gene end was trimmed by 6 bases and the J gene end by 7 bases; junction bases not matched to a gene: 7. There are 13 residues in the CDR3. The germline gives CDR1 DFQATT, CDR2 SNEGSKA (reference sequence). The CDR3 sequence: CSAGTGSGNIQYF. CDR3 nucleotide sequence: TGCAGTGCCGGGACAGGGAGTGGGAACATTCAGTACTTC.

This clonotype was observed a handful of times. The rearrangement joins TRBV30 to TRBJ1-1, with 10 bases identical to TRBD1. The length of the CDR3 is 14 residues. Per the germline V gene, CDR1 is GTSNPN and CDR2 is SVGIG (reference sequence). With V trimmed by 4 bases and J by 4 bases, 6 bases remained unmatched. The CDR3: CAWNPGQGGTEAFF. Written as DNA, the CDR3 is TGTGCCTGGAACCCTGGACAGGGGGGCACTGAAGCTTTCTTT.

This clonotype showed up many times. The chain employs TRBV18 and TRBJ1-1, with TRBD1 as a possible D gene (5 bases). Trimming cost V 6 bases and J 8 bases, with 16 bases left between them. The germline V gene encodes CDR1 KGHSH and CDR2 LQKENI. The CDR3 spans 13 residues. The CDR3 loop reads CASSPKRGLEAFF. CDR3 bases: TGTGCCAGCTCGCCAAAGAGGGGATTGGAAGCTTTCTTT.

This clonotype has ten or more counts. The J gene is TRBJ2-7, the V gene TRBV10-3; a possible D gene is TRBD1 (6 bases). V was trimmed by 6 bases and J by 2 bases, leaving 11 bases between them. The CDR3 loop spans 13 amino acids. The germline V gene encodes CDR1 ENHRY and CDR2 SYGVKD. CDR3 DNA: TGTGCCATCAGCCGGGACATTACCTACGAGCAGTACTTC. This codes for CAISRDITYEQYF.